A selection of T cell receptor beta chains follows, all from one sample in a study of blood T cell repertoires in COVID-19. Only in-frame clones appear in the TCRdb table, and some are missing; sequencing was by immunoSEQ multiplex PCR. The sample carries fewer than 180,000 clones, 75% to 90% recorded once. Input material: peripheral blood. These receptors originate from a man between 65 and 85 years old with acute or convalescent COVID-19. CDR3s include the opening cysteine and the closing phenylalanine or tryptophan. D genes are given only for firm matches. Not every row has a clone size; where given, it reads once, few, many or a size class.

v_gene,d_gene,j_gene,abundance,CDR3aa,CDR3nt
TRBV18,-,TRBJ1-1,-,CASHPAGGDTEAFF,TGTGCCAGCCACCCTGCCGGGGGAGACACTGAAGCTTTCTTT
TRBV19,-,TRBJ1-2,-,CASSIARDLNYGYTF,TGTGCCAGTAGTATAGCGCGGGACCTTAACTATGGCTACACCTTC
TRBV28,TRBD1,TRBJ2-5,-,CASSLWTGSNQETQYF,TGTGCCAGCAGTTTATGGACAGGGTCTAACCAAGAGACCCAGTACTTC
TRBV5-1,TRBD1,TRBJ1-4,-,CASSLVPGGTGDEKLFF,TGCGCCAGCAGCTTGGTCCCCGGTGGGACAGGGGACGAAAAACTGTTTTTT
TRBV20-1,-,TRBJ2-1,-,CSASASGLNNEQFF,TGCAGTGCTAGTGCCAGCGGTCTTAACAATGAGCAGTTCTTC
TRBV28,TRBD2,TRBJ2-1,-,CASISGGADNEQFF,TGTGCCAGCATATCCGGGGGGGCCGACAATGAGCAGTTCTTC
TRBV19,TRBD1,TRBJ1-1,-,CASSTGQGVAQMNTEAFF,TGTGCCAGTAGTACGGGACAGGGGGTCGCCCAAATGAACACTGAAGCTTTCTTT
TRBV1,-,TRBJ1-4,-,CTSSQRARQGSPTNEKLFF,TGCACCAGCAGCCAAAGGGCGAGACAGGGGTCCCCAACTAATGAAAAACTGTTTTTT
TRBV5-1,TRBD2,TRBJ2-7,once,CASSLGLAGRYEQYF,TGCGCCAGCAGCCTCGGACTAGCGGGAAGATACGAGCAGTACTTC
TRBV30,TRBD1,TRBJ1-6,-,CAWSVQGTVNSPLHF,TGTGCCTGGAGTGTACAGGGGACGGTGAATTCACCCCTCCACTTT
TRBV7-9,TRBD1,TRBJ1-3,once,CASSARDRGSGNTIYF,TGTGCCAGCAGCGCCCGGGACAGGGGGTCTGGAAACACCATATATTTT
TRBV6-5,TRBD1,TRBJ1-5,-,CATATGRNQPQHF,TGTGCCACCGCGACAGGGCGGAATCAGCCCCAGCATTTT
TRBV7-9,TRBD1,TRBJ2-1,-,CASSLAGTAYNEQFF,TGTGCCAGCAGCTTAGCCGGGACAGCCTACAATGAGCAGTTCTTC
TRBV4-1,TRBD1,TRBJ1-1,-,CASSQGTGEGAFF,TGCGCCAGCAGCCAAGGGACAGGGGAAGGAGCTTTCTTT
TRBV19,-,TRBJ1-6,-,CASSINTRADSPLHF,TGTGCCAGTAGTATTAATACCAGGGCTGATTCACCCCTCCACTTT